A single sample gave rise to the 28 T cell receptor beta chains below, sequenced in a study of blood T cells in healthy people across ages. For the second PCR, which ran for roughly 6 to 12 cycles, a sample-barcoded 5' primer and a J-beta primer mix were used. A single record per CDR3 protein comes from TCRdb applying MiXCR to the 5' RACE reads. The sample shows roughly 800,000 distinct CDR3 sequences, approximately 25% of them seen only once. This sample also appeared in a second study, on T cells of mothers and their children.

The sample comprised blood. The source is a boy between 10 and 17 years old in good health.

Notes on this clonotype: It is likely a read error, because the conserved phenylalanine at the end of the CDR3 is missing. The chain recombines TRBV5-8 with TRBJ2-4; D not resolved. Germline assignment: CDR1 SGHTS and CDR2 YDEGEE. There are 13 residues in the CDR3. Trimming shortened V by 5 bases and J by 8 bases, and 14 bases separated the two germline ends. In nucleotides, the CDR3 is TGTGCCAGCAGGGGGTGGGTGAAGGACATTCAGTACCTC. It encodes CASRGWVKDIQYL.

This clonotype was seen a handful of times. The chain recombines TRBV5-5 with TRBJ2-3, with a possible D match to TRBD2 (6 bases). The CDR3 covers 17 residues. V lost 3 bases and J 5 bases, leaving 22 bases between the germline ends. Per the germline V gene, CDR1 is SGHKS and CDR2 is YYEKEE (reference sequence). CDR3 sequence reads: CASSSHPTAPGEDTQYF. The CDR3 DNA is TGTGCCAGCAGCTCCCATCCGACAGCCCCGGGGGAAGATACGCAGTATTTT.

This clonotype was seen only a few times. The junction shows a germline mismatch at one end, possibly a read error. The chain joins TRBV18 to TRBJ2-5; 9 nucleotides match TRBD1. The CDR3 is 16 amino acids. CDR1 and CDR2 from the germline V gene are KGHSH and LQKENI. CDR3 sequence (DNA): TGTGCCAGCTCACCGTATTCGACAGGGGGGCAAGAGACTCAGTACTTC. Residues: CASSPYSTGGQETQYF.

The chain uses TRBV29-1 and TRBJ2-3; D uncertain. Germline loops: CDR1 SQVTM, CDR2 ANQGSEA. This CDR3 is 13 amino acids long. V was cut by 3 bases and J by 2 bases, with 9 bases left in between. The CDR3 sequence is CSVEGRITDTQYF. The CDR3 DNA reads TGCAGCGTTGAGGGCAGGATCACAGATACGCAGTATTTT.

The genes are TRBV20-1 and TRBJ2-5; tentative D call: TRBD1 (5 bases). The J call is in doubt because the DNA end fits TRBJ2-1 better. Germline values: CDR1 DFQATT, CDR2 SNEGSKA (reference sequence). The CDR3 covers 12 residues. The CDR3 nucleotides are TGCAGTGCTAGAGAGGTAGGGGATGAGCAGTTCTTC. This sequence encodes CSAREVGDEQFF.

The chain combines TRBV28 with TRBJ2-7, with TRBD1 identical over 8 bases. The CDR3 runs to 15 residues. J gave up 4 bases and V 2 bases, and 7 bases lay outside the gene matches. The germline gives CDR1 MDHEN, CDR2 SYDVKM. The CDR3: CASSLGQGAGYEQYF. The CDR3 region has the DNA TGTGCCAGCAGTTTAGGGCAGGGGGCAGGATACGAGCAGTACTTC.

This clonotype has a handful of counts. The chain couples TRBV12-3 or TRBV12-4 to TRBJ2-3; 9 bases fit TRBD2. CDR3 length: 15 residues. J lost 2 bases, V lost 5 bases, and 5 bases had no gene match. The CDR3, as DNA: TGTGCCAGCAGTCCGCGACTAGCGGCCACAGATACGCAGTATTTT. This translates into CASSPRLAATDTQYF.

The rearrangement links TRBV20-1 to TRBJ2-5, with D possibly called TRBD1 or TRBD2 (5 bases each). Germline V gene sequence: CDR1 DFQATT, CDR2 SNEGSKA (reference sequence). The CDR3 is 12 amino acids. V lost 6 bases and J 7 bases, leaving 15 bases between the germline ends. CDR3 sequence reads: CSAPGPGRTQYF. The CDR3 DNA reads TGCAGTGCCCCGGGACCGGGGCGGACCCAGTACTTC.

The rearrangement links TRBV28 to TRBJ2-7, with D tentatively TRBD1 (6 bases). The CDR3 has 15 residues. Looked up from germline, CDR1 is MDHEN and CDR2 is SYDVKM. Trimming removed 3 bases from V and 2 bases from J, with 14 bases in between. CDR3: CASSLAGTPTYEQYF. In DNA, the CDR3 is TGTGCCAGCAGTTTGGCCGGGACACCCACCTACGAGCAGTACTTC.

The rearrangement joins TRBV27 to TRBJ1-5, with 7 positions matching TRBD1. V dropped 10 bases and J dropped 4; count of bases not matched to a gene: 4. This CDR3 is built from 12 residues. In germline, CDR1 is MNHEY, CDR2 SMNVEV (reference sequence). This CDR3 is CATRDRNQPQHF. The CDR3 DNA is TGTGCCACCCGGGACAGAAATCAGCCCCAGCATTTT.

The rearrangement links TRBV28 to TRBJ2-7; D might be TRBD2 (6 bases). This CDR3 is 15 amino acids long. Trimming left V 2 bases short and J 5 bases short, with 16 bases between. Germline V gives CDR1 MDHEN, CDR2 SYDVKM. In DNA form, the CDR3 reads TGTGCCAGCAGTTTAGGGGGGACCCAACTCCACGAGCAGTACTTC. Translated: CASSLGGTQLHEQYF.

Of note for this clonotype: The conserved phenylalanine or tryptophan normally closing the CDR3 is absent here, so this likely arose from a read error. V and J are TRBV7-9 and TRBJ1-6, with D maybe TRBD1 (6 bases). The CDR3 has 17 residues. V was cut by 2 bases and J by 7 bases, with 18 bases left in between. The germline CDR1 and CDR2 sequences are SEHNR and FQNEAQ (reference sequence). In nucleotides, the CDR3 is TGTGCCAGCAGCTTATCATCGGCGAGGGGGTTCAATTCACCCCTCCACCTT. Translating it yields CASSLSSARGFNSPLHL.

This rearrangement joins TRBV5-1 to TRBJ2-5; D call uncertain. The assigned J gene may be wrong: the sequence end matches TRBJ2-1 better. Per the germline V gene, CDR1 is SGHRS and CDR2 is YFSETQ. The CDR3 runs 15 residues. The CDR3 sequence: CASSLNGHSTNEQFF. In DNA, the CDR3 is TGCGCCAGCAGCTTGAACGGTCATAGCACAAATGAGCAGTTCTTC.

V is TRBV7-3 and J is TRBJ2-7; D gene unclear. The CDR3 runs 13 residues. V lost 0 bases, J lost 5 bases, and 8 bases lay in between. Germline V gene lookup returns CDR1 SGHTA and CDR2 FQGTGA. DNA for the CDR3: TGTGCCAGCAGCTTAACGGGAATAGACGAGCAGTACTTC. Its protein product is CASSLTGIDEQYF.

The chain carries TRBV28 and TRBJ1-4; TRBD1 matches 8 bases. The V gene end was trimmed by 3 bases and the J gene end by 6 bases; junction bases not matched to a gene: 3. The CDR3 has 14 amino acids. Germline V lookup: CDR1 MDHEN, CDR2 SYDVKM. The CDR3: CASSLVDRDEKLFF. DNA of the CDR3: TGTGCCAGCAGTTTGGTGGACAGGGATGAAAAACTGTTTTTT.

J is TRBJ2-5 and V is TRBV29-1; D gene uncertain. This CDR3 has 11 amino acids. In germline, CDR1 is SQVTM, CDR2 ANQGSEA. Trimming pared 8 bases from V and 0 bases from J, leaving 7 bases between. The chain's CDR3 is CSFLYQETQYF. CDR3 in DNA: TGCAGCTTCCTGTACCAAGAGACCCAGTACTTC.

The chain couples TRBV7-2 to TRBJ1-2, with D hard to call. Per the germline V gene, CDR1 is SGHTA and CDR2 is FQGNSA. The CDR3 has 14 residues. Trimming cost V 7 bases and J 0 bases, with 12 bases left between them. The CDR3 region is CASTPSAANYGYTF. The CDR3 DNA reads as TGTGCCAGCACCCCATCGGCCGCTAACTATGGCTACACCTTC.

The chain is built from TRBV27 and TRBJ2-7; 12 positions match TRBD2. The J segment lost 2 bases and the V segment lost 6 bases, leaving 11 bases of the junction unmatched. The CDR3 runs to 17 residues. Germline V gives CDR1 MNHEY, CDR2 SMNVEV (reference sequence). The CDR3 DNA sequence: TGTGCCAGCAGCCCTACTAGCGGGAGGCTGGGAACCTACGAGCAGTACTTC. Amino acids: CASSPTSGRLGTYEQYF.

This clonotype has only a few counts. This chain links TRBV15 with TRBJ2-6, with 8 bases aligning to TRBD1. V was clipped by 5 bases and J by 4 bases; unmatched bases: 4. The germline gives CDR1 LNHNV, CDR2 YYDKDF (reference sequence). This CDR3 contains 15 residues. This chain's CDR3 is CATSVRGQGANVLTF. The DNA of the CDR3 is TGTGCCACCAGCGTCAGGGGGCAAGGGGCCAACGTCCTGACTTTC.

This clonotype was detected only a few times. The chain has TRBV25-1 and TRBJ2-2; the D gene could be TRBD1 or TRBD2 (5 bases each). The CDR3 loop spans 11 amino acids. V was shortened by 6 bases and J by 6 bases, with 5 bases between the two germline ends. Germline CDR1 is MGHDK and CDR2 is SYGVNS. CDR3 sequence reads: CASRGAGELFF. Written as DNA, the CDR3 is TGTGCCAGCAGGGGGGCCGGGGAGCTGTTTTTT. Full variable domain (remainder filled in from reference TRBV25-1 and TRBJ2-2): EADIYQTPRYLVIGTGKKITLECSQTMGHDKMYWYQQDPGMELHLIHYSYGVNSTEKGDLSSESTVSRIRTEHFPLTLESARPSHTSQYLCASRGAGELFFGEGSRLTVL.

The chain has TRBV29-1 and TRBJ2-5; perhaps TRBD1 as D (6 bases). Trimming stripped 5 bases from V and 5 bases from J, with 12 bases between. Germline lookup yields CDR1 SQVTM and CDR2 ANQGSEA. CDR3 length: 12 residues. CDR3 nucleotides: TGCAGCGTTAGAGCAGGGGAGGAGACCCAGTACTTC. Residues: CSVRAGEETQYF.

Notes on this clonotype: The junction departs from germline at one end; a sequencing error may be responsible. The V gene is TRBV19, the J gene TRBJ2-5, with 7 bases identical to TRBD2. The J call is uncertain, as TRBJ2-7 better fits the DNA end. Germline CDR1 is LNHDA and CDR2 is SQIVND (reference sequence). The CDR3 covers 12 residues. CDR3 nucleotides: TGTACCAGTATGGCGGGAGACCACGAGCAGTACTTC. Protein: CTSMAGDHEQYF.

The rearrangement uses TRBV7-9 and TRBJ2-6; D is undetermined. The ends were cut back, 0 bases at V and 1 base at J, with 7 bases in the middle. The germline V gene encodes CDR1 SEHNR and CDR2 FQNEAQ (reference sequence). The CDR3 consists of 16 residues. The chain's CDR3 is CASSLASGSGANVLTF. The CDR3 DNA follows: TGTGCCAGCAGCTTAGCATCCGGGTCTGGGGCCAACGTCCTGACTTTC.

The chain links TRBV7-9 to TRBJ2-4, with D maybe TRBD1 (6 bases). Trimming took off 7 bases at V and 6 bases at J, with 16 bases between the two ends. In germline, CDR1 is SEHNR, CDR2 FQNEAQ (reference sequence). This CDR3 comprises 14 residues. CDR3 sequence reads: CASIDLTGSNIQYF. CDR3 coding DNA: TGTGCCAGCATAGATCTTACAGGGTCAAACATTCAGTACTTC.

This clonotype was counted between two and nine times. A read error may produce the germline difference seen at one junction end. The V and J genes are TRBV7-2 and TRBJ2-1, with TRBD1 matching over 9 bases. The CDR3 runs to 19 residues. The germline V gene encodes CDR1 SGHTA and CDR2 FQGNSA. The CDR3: CASSLVWTGDFSSYYEQFF. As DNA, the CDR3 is TGTGCCAGCAGCTTAGTTTGGACAGGGGATTTTAGCTCCTACTATGAGCAGTTCTTC.

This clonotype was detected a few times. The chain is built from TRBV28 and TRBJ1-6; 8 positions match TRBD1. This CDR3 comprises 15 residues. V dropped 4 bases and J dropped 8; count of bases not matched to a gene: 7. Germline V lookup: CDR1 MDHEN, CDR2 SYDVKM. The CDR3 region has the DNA TGTGCCAGCAGTTCTCCCGGGACAGGACATTCACCCCTCCACTTT. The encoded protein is CASSSPGTGHSPLHF.

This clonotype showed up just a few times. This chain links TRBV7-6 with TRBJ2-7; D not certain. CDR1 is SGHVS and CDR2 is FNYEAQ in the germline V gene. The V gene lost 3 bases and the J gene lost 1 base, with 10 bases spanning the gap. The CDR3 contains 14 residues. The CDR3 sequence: CASSLSSNSYEQYF. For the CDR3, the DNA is TGTGCCAGCAGCTTGTCCTCTAATTCCTACGAGCAGTACTTC.

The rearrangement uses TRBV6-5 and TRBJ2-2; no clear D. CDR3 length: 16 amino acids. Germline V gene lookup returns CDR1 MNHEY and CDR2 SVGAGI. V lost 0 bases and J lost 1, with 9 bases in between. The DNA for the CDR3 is TGTGCCAGCAGTTACTCCCCCATCGGGAACACCGGGGAGCTGTTTTTT. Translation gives CASSYSPIGNTGELFF.